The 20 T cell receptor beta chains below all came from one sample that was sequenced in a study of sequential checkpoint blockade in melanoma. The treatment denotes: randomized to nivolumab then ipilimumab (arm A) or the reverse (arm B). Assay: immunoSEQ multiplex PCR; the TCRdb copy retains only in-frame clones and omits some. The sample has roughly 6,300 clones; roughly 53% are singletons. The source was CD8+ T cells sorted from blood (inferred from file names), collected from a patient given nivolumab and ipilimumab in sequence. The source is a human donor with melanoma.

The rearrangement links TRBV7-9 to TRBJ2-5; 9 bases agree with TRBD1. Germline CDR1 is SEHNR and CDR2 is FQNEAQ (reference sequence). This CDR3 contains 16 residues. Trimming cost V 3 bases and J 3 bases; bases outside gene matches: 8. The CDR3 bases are TGTGCCAGCAGCTTCCTCCCGGGACAGGGAAAAGAGACCCAGTACTTC. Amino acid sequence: CASSFLPGQGKETQYF.

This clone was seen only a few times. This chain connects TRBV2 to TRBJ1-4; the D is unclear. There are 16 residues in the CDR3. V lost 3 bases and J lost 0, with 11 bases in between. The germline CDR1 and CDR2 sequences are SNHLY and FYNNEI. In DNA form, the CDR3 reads TGTGCCAGCAGTGATCGCCAGGATGCAACTAATGAAAAACTGTTTTTT. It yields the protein CASSDRQDATNEKLFF.

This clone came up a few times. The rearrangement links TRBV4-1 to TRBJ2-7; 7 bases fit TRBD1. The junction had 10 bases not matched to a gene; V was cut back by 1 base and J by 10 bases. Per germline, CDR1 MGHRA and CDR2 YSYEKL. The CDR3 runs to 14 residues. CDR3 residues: CASSQGLETGQQYF. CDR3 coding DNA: TGCGCCAGCAGCCAAGGATTGGAGACAGGGCAACAGTACTTC.

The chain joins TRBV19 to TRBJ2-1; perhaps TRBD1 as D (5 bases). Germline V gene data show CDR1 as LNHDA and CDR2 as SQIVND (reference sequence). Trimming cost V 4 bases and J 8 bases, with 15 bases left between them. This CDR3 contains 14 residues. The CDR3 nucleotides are TGTGCCAGTAGTAAGGGGTTTGATTACCATGAGCAGTTCTTC. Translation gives CASSKGFDYHEQFF.

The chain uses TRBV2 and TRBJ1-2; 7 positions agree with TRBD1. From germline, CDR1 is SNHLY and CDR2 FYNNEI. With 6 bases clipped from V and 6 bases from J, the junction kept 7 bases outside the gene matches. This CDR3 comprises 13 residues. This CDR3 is CASSLGGTDGYTF. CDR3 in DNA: TGTGCCAGCAGCTTAGGGGGCACGGATGGCTACACCTTC.

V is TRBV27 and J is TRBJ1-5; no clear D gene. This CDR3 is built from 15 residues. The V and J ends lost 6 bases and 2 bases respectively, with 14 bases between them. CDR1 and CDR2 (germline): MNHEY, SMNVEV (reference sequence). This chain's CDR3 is CASSSQSEGNQPQHF. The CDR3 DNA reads TGTGCCAGCAGCTCTCAGTCTGAAGGCAATCAGCCCCAGCATTTT.

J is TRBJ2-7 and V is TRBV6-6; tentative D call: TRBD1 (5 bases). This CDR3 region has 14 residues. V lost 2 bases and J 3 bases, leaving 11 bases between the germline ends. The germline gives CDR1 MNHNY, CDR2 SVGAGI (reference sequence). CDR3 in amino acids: CASSYAQGIYEQYF. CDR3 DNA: TGTGCCAGCAGTTACGCGCAGGGTATCTACGAGCAGTACTTC.

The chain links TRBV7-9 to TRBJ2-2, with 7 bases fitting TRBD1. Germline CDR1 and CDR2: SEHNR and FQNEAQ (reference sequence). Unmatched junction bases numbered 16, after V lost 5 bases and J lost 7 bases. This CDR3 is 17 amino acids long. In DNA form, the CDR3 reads TGTGCCAGCAGCCCCCCAAAGGGGGCCGATGGAGGCGGGGAGCTGTTTTTT. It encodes CASSPPKGADGGGELFF.

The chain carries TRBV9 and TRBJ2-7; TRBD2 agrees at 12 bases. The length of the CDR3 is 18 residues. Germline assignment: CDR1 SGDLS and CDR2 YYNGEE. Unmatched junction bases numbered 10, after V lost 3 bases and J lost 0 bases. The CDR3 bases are TGTGCCAGCAGCGACTCCGGGACTAGCGGGCCCAGCTCCTACGAGCAGTACTTC. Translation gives CASSDSGTSGPSSYEQYF.

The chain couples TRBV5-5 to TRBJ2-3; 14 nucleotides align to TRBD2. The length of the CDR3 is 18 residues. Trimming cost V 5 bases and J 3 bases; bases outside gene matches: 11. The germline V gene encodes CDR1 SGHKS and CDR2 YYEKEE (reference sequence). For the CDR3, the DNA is TGTGCCAGCAGGCCGGGACTAGCGGGGGCCGAATATACAGATACGCAGTATTTT. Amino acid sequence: CASRPGLAGAEYTDTQYF.

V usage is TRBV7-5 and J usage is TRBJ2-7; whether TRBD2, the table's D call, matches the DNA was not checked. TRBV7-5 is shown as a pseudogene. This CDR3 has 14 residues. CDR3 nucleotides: TGTGCCAGCAGCATTGTTGGGGGGGCGGGGGAGCAGTACTTC. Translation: CASSIVGGAGEQYF.

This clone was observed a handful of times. The CDR3 here is CAWETSGGASGVTGELFF. As DNA, the CDR3 is TGTGCCTGGGAGACTAGCGGGGGGGCCTCGGGAGTCACCGGGGAGCTGTTTTTT. This chain connects TRBV30 to TRBJ2-2; 14 nucleotides align to TRBD2. The CDR3 sequence is 18 residues long. Unmatched junction bases numbered 12, after V lost 5 bases and J lost 4 bases. Germline values: CDR1 GTSNPN, CDR2 SVGIG (reference sequence).

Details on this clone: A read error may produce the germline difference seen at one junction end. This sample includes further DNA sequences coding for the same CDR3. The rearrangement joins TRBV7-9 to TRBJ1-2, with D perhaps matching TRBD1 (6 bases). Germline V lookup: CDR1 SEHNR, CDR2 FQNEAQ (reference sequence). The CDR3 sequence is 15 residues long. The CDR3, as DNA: TGCGCCAGCAGCCAAGACGTAACAGGGAACTATGGCTACACCTTC. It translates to CASSQDVTGNYGYTF.

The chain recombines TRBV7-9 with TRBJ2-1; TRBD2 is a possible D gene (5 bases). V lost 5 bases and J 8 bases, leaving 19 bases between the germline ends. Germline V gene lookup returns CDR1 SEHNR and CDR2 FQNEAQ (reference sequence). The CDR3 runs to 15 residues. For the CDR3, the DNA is TGTGCCAGCAGCCGTACCGGGAAAAATCGGGATGAGCAGTTCTTC. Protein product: CASSRTGKNRDEQFF.

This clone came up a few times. CDR3 residues: CASSLEGREGLYEQYF. CDR3 in DNA: TGTGCCAGCAGCTTAGAGGGCCGGGAGGGCCTCTACGAGCAGTACTTC. The V and J genes are TRBV7-9 and TRBJ2-7; 8 bases map to TRBD2. CDR1 is SEHNR, CDR2 FQNEAQ, per germline (reference sequence). This CDR3 contains 16 residues. The trim removed 1 base at V and 3 bases at J, leaving 8 bases unmatched. Full variable domain (rest looked up from reference TRBV7-9 and TRBJ2-7): DTGVSQNPRHKITKRGQNVTFRCDPISEHNRLYWYRQTLGQGPEFLTYFQNEAQLEKSRLLSDRFSAERPKGSFSTLEIQRTEQGDSAMYLCASSLEGREGLYEQYFGPGTRLTVT.

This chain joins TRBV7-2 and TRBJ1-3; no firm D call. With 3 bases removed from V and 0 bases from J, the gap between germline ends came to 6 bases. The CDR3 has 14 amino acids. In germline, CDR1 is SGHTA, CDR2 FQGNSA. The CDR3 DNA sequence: TGTGCCAGCAGCTTTGGCTTCTCTGGAAACACCATATATTTT. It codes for CASSFGFSGNTIYF.

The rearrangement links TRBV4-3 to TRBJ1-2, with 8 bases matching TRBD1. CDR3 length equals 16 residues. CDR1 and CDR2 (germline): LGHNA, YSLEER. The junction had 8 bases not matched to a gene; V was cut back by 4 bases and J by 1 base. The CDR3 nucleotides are TGCGCCAGCAGCCGAATCGGGACAGGACTTAACTATGGCTACACCTTC. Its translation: CASSRIGTGLNYGYTF.

This CDR3 is CASSQDRGNYEQYF. The CDR3 DNA follows: TGTGCCAGCAGCCAAGATCGGGGGAACTACGAGCAGTACTTC. This chain connects TRBV4-2 to TRBJ2-7, with a weak D call TRBD2 (6 bases). The CDR3 consists of 14 residues. The V end was cut by 0 bases, the J end by 3 bases, with 9 bases between. Germline V gene lookup returns CDR1 LGHNA and CDR2 YNFKEQ.

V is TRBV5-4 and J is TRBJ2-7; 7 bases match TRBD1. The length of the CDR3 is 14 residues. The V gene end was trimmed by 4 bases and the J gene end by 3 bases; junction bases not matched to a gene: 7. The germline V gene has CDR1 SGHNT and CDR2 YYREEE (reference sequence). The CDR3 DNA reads TGTGCCAGCAGCCCTACAGGGGATGGCTACGAGCAGTACTTC. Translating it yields CASSPTGDGYEQYF.

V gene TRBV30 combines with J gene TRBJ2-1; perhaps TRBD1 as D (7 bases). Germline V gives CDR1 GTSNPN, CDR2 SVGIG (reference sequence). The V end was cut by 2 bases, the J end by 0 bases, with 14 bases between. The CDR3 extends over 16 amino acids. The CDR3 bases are TGTGCCTGGAGTACTGGTCAGGGGGGCTCCTACAATGAGCAGTTCTTC. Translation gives CAWSTGQGGSYNEQFF.